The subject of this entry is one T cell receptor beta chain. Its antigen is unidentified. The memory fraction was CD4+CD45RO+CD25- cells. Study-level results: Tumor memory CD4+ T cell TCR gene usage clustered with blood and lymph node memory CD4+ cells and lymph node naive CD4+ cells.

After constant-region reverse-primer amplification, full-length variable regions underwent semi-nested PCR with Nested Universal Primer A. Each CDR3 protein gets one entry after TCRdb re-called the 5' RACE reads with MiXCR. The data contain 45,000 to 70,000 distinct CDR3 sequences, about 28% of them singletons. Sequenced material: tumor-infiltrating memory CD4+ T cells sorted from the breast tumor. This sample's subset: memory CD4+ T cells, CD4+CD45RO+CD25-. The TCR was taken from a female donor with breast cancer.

Here the CDR3 reads CASSLLGGTEAFF. For the CDR3, the DNA is TGTGCCAGCAGCTTACTGGGGGGCACTGAAGCTTTCTTT. The chain is built from TRBV11-1 and TRBJ1-1; weak D call: TRBD1 (5 bases). Between the trimmed V and J ends, which lost 2 bases and 4 bases, there was a span of 8 bases. The germline V gene has CDR1 SGHAT and CDR2 FQDESV (reference sequence). The CDR3 runs 13 residues.